A selection of T cell receptor beta chains follows, all from one sample in a study of blood T cell repertoires in COVID-19. Clones were read by immunoSEQ multiplex PCR, and TCRdb kept only the in-frame ones, dropping some. Of 350,000 to 400,000 clones in the sample, approximately 90% were seen once. The material sequenced was PBMCs or T cells enriched from blood (not recorded which). Receptors originate from a woman between 40 and 50 years old who had been exposed to COVID-19. CDR3s include the opening cysteine and the closing phenylalanine or tryptophan.

v_gene	j_gene	CDR3aa
TRBV5-1	TRBJ2-3	CASSLVRRSSTDTQYF
TRBV28	TRBJ1-2	CASSPGQILVDYTF
TRBV15	TRBJ2-2	CATSRGGANTGELFF
TRBV2	TRBJ2-1	CASSGGTSGRAINEQFF
TRBV14	TRBJ1-2	CASSFGHFGGYTF
TRBV6-5	TRBJ1-5	CASSYTQGTQPQHF
TRBV6-2/TRBV6-3	TRBJ1-6	CASSAYRVPNSPLHF
TRBV19	TRBJ1-1	CASLGGTEAFF
TRBV4-3	TRBJ2-2	CASSQVVMQGGDTGELFF
TRBV5-4	TRBJ1-3	CASSPGGISGNTIYF
TRBV4-1	TRBJ2-7	CASSQDFETGSYEQYF
TRBV15	TRBJ1-3	CATSRDRTEGSGNTIYF
TRBV2	TRBJ2-3	CASRRLITDTQYF
TRBV3-1/TRBV3-2	TRBJ2-7	CASSRGTGTTSGMFRTLYEQYF
TRBV3-1/TRBV3-2	TRBJ1-2	CASSQGAFGYTF
TRBV30	TRBJ1-3	CAWTGPSSGNTIYF
TRBV2	TRBJ1-2	CASSSTGAYGYTF
TRBV30	TRBJ1-2	CAWSRDRQGYTF
TRBV5-1	TRBJ1-1	CASSASGTEAFF
TRBV9	TRBJ1-2	CASSKPHRGWYGYTF
TRBV15	TRBJ1-1	CATSSADLSLNTEAFF
TRBV7-2	TRBJ1-5	CASSPAGTGSQPQHF
TRBV5-4	TRBJ1-1	CASSSPGVNTEAFF
TRBV20-1	TRBJ1-2	CSARVRDGYTF
TRBV30	TRBJ2-5	CAWSVLLGLAGVETQYF
TRBV10-1	TRBJ2-2	CASSLGRVRGKNTGELFF
TRBV9	TRBJ2-2	CASSVGGLGGTGELFF
TRBV27	TRBJ1-2	CASSLSIGGNYGYTF
TRBV28	TRBJ2-7	CASSGQGASSYEQYF
TRBV25-1	TRBJ2-1	CASSELATGLAANEQFF
TRBV30	TRBJ1-2	CAWTPGWGAYYGYTF
TRBV7-8	TRBJ2-3	CASSPRGDTQYF
TRBV10-3	TRBJ1-2	CAISESGGQKSNYGYTF
TRBV9	TRBJ1-1	CASSAPDWTDPTGNTEAFF
TRBV7-2	TRBJ2-1	CASSLRTSGGNEQFF
TRBV29-1	TRBJ2-1	CSAQRPSGDMFF
TRBV5-1	TRBJ2-2	CASRELSSGELFF
TRBV24-1	TRBJ1-2	CATSEHRGHGYTF
TRBV9	TRBJ2-7	CASSVDAGAYEQYF